This T cell receptor beta chain was recovered during a study of cytomegalovirus exposure and HLA in healthy donors. All donors participated as healthy donors of bone marrow. The PCR used 60 Vbeta and 13 Jbeta primers. This table comes from immunoSEQ multiplex PCR, and its TCRdb copy is limited to in-frame clones, with some not included. The table lists about 160,000 clones, with about 2% in the top ten. Germline CDR1 and CDR2: SGHRS and YFSETQ. The CDR3 totals 15 residues. The V gene end was trimmed by 2 bases and the J gene end by 5 bases; junction bases not matched to a gene: 4. The clonotype was recovered from a young man in good health and CMV-seronegative. The sequenced material came from PBMCs. V and J are TRBV5-1 and TRBJ2-5, with 12 bases lining up with TRBD1. The CDR3 loop is CASSFGTGGSETQYF. The CDR3 nucleotides are TGCGCCAGCAGCTTCGGGACAGGGGGCTCTGAGACCCAGTACTTC.